This TCR beta chain was identified in a study of CD8+ T cells in alopecia areata. Sequencing used cDNA as its template, made by extracting RNA and reverse transcribing it. Clones were sequenced by immunoSEQ multiplex PCR, and TCRdb holds only the in-frame ones, with some missing. Of 150,000 to 200,000 clones listed, 50% to 70% are singletons. V lost 6 bases and J lost 10; bases outside the gene matches: 9. The CDR3 covers 14 residues. The V gene's germline CDR1 is ENHRY and CDR2 SYGVKD. This clonotype was sampled from a human donor with alopecia areata. J is TRBJ1-6 and V is TRBV10-3, with 7 positions matching TRBD1. Here the sequenced sample was CD4+ T cells sorted from blood, taken at week 0. The chain's CDR3 is CAISMGQTGSPLHF. For the CDR3, the DNA is TGTGCCATCAGCATGGGACAGACGGGGTCACCCCTCCACTTT.